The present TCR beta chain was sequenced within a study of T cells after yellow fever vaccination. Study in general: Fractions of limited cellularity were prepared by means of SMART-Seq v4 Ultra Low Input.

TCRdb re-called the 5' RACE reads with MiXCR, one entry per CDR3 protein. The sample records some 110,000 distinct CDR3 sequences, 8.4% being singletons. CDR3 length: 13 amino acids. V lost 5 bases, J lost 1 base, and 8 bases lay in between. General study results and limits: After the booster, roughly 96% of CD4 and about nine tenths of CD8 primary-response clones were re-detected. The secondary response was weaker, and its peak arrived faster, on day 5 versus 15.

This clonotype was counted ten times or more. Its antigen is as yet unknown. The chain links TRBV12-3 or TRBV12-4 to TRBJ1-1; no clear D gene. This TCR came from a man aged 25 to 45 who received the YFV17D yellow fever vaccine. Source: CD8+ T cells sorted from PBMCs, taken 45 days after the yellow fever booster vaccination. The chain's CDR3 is CASSAKGNTEAFF. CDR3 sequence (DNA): TGTGCCAGCAGTGCCAAGGGGAACACTGAAGCTTTCTTT.